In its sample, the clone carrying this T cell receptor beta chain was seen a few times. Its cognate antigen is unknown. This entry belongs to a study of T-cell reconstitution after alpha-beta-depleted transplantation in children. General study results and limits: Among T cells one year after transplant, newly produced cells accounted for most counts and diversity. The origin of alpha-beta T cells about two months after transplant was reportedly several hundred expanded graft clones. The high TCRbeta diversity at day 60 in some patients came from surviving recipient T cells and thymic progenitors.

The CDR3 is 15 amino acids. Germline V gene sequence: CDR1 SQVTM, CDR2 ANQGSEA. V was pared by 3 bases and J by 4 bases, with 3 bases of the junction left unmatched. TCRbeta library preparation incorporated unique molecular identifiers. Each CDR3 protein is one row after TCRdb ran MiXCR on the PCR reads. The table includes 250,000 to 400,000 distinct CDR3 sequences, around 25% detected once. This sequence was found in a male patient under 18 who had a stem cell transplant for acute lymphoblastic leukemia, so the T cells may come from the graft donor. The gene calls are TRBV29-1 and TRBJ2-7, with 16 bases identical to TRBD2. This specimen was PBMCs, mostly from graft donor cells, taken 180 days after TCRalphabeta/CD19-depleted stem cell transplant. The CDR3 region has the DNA TGCAGCGTTGAGGGACTAGCGGGAGGGCGATACGAGCAGTACTTC. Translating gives CSVEGLAGGRYEQYF.